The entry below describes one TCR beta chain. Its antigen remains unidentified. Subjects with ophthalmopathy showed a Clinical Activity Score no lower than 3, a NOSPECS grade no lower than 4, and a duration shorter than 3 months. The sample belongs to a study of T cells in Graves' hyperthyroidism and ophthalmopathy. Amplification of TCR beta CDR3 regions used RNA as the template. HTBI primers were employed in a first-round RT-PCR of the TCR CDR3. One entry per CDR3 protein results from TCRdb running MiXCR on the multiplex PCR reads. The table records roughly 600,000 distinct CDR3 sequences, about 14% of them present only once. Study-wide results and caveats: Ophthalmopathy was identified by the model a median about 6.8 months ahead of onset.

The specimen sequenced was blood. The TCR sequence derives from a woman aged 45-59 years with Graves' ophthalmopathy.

CDR3 coding DNA: TGTGCCAGTTTAGTGGGACAGGGTGGCACTGAAGCTTTCTTT. Protein sequence: CASLVGQGGTEAFF. The chain employs TRBV19 and TRBJ1-1; TRBD1 matches at 9 bases. The J segment lost 4 bases and the V segment lost 8 bases, leaving 8 bases of the junction unmatched. The CDR3 length is 14 residues. CDR1 is LNHDA and CDR2 is SQIVND in the germline V gene (reference sequence). Filled out from reference TRBV19 and TRBJ1-1, the complete variable domain reads DGGITQSPKYLFRKEGQNVTLSCEQNLNHDAMYWYRQDPGQGLRLIYYSQIVNDFQKGDIAEGYSVSREKKESFPLTVTSAQKNPTAFYLCASLVGQGGTEAFFGQGTRLTVV.